This TCR beta chain was observed in a study of shared clonotypes between healthy human individuals. The CDR3 has 14 amino acids. The germline V and J ends were trimmed by 2 bases and 0 bases, with 7 bases remaining between them. Germline CDR1 and CDR2: SGHDN and FVKESK. Sequencing used immunoSEQ multiplex PCR; TCRdb keeps in-frame clones, though not all of them. The table includes about 1.1 million clones, about 72% detected once. The specimen sequenced was memory CD4+ T cells from PBMCs. The sample's subset: CD45RA-negative fraction. V usage is TRBV14 and J usage is TRBJ1-2; D unclear. The receptor was derived from a man between 18 and 35 years old in good health. Some clones in this sample may be carry-over from other donors' samples. The CDR3 loop is CASSQSLANYGYTF. The CDR3 bases are TGTGCCAGCAGCCAAAGCCTGGCTAACTATGGCTACACCTTC.